This TCR beta chain comes out of a study of blood T cell repertoires in COVID-19. Study-level information: The origin of the acute and convalescent COVID-19 samples was the United States, Italy and Spain. Sources were T cells, B-cell-depleted T cells, or PBMCs; the material itself was cDNA or gDNA.

This clone has a handful of counts. Per germline, CDR1 SNHLY and CDR2 FYNNEI. Between the trimmed V and J ends, which lost 3 bases and 4 bases, there was a span of 21 bases. This CDR3 spans 17 amino acids. Under the authors' procedure: Scientists estimated how many nucleated cells there were by amplifying reference gene primers. Some clones are missing from TCRdb's copy, which holds only in-frame ones; the method was immunoSEQ multiplex PCR. The V and J calls and clone size come from that table; D and trimming were worked out from the DNA. The table lists around 200,000 clones, approximately 83% of them singletons. The Seattle patients, enrolled during active infection, were followed longitudinally.

The chain combines TRBV2 with TRBJ1-2; D perhaps matches TRBD1 (5 bases). The sequence derives from a woman between 35 and 50 years old with COVID-19, enrolled during active disease. Material: peripheral blood. DNA for the CDR3: TGTGCCAGCAGTGATTCCGGGCGGGGGACCCAAGTCTATGGCTACACCTTC. It specifies CASSDSGRGTQVYGYTF.